This entry lists 12 T cell receptor beta chains sequenced from one sample in a study of blood T cell repertoires in COVID-19. This table comes from immunoSEQ multiplex PCR, and its TCRdb copy is limited to in-frame clones, with some not included. The sample includes 310,000 or so clones, around nine tenths of them seen just once. The specimen was peripheral blood. All receptors come from a man aged 65-85 years with acute or convalescent COVID-19.

The J gene is TRBJ1-5, the V gene TRBV7-9; tentative D call: TRBD1 (6 bases). This CDR3 region has 17 residues. Per the germline V gene, CDR1 is SEHNR and CDR2 is FQNEAQ (reference sequence). V lost 1 base and J 2 bases, leaving 15 bases between the germline ends. CDR3 sequence: CASSLEAGVGRNQPQHF. The CDR3 DNA follows: TGTGCCAGCAGCTTAGAGGCAGGGGTAGGGCGCAATCAGCCCCAGCATTTT.

V is TRBV6-4 and J is TRBJ1-3; D might be TRBD1 (6 bases). In germline, CDR1 is MRHNA, CDR2 SNTAGT. V was trimmed by 3 bases and J by 0 bases, leaving 12 bases between them. The CDR3 sequence is 16 residues long. This CDR3 is CASSDGQLYSGNTIYF. CDR3 in DNA: TGTGCCAGCAGTGATGGACAGTTATACTCTGGAAACACCATATATTTT.

This clone was detected only once. The chain combines TRBV28 with TRBJ1-2; 7 bases map to TRBD1. V shed 5 bases, J shed 7 bases, and the junction held 7 bases outside the gene matches. This CDR3 has 13 residues. Germline-derived CDR1 and CDR2 are MDHEN and SYDVKM. In DNA, the CDR3 is TGTGCCAGCAGTGAGGGGGCTGAGATTGGCTACACCTTC. It codes for CASSEGAEIGYTF.

The chain combines TRBV19 with TRBJ2-2; maybe TRBD1 (5 bases). The CDR3 runs to 13 residues. The V and J ends lost 6 bases and 5 bases respectively, with 10 bases between them. In germline, CDR1 is LNHDA, CDR2 SQIVND (reference sequence). CDR3 DNA sequence: TGTGCCAGTAGCACAGGTGGAACCGGGGAGCTGTTTTTT. This sequence encodes CASSTGGTGELFF.

Judged by abundance, this clone is medium-sized. This CDR3 reads CASSLDRGTPQPQHF. The CDR3 DNA reads as TGTGCCAGCAGTTTAGACAGGGGAACGCCTCAGCCCCAGCATTTT. The V call is TRBV28, the J call TRBJ1-5; 8 nucleotides match TRBD1. The CDR3 runs 15 residues. CDR1 and CDR2 from the germline V gene are MDHEN and SYDVKM. V was pared by 2 bases and J by 6 bases, with 6 bases of the junction left unmatched.

The chain carries TRBV10-2 and TRBJ2-7, with 8 bases matching TRBD2. The CDR3 contains 15 residues. The V segment lost 6 bases and the J segment 1 base; nucleotides outside the gene matches: 8. Looked up from germline, CDR1 is WSHSY and CDR2 is SAAADI. The CDR3 loop reads CASSPGLGVSYEQYF. CDR3 DNA: TGCGCCAGCAGCCCGGGACTAGGGGTATCCTACGAGCAGTACTTC.

The chain links TRBV18 to TRBJ1-5; tentatively, D is TRBD1 (6 bases). CDR1 and CDR2 (germline): KGHSH, LQKENI. The V end was cut by 2 bases, the J end by 0 bases, with 11 bases between. This CDR3 is built from 16 residues. This CDR3 is CASSPSGDPSNQPQHF. Written as DNA, the CDR3 is TGTGCCAGCTCACCATCAGGGGATCCTAGCAATCAGCCCCAGCATTTT.

V gene TRBV11-2 combines with J gene TRBJ2-1; TRBD2 matches at 9 bases. V was pared by 5 bases and J by 2 bases, with 4 bases of the junction left unmatched. CDR3 length: 15 residues. Germline V gene sequence: CDR1 SGHAT, CDR2 FQNNGV. DNA for the CDR3: TGTGCCAGCAGCGAGGGACTAGCCCCCTACAATGAGCAGTTCTTC. Protein product: CASSEGLAPYNEQFF.

This clone was counted a single time. The J gene is TRBJ2-7, the V gene TRBV7-9; 7 nucleotides align to TRBD1. V lost 4 bases, J lost 5 bases, and 14 bases stayed unmatched. This CDR3 is built from 16 residues. Per germline, CDR1 SEHNR and CDR2 FQNEAQ (reference sequence). CDR3 DNA sequence: TGTGCCAGCAGCTCATCTCGGACAGGCCCTGGGAACGAGCAGTACTTC. Translation: CASSSSRTGPGNEQYF.

The chain recombines TRBV30 with TRBJ1-5, with a possible D match to TRBD1 (5 bases). CDR3 length: 15 amino acids. V was trimmed by 1 base and J by 4 bases, leaving 14 bases between them. Germline loops: CDR1 GTSNPN, CDR2 SVGIG (reference sequence). The CDR3 region is CAWSEGTSVNQPQHF. As DNA, the CDR3 is TGTGCCTGGAGTGAGGGGACTTCGGTAAATCAGCCCCAGCATTTT.

The rearrangement links TRBV28 to TRBJ2-7, with D possibly being TRBD1 (5 bases). The germline V gene has CDR1 MDHEN and CDR2 SYDVKM. V shed 1 base and J shed 3 bases, with 10 bases lying between them. The CDR3 is made up of 14 amino acids. The DNA of the CDR3 is TGTGCCAGCAGTTTATACTATAGGGGCTACGAGCAGTACTTC. Protein sequence: CASSLYYRGYEQYF.

J is TRBJ2-3 and V is TRBV18; 10 positions match TRBD2. With 0 bases clipped from V and 6 bases from J, the junction kept 3 bases outside the gene matches. Germline CDR1 is KGHSH and CDR2 is LQKENI. The CDR3 covers 15 residues. CDR3 nucleotide sequence: TGTGCCAGCTCACCACCGAGCGGGGGGGTCGATACGCAGTATTTT. This gives the protein CASSPPSGGVDTQYF.